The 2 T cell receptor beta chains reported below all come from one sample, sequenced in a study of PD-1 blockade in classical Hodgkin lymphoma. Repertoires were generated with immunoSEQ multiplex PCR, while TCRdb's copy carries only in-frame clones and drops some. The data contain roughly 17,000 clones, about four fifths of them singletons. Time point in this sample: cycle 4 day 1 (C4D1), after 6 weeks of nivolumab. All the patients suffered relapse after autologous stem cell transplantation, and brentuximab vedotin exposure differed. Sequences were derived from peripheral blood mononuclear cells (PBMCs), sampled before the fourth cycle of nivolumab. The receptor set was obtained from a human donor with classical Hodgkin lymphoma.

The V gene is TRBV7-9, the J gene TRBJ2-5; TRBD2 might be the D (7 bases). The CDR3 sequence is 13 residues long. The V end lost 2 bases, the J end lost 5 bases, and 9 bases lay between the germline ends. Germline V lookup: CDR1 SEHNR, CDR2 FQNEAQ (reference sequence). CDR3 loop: CASSLRGAETQYF. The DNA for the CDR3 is TGTGCCAGCAGCTTACGGGGGGCGGAGACCCAGTACTTC.

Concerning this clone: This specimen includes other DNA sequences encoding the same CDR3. The CDR3 DNA sequence: TGCGCCAGCAGCTTGGCAGGGGATGGAAACATTCAGTACTTC. Its protein product is CASSLAGDGNIQYF. The V and J genes are TRBV5-1 and TRBJ2-4, with D perhaps TRBD1 (6 bases). V lost 0 bases to trimming and J lost 6 bases, with 10 bases between them. The germline V gene encodes CDR1 SGHRS and CDR2 YFSETQ. CDR3 length equals 14 residues. Full variable domain (rest looked up from reference TRBV5-1 and TRBJ2-4): KAGVTQTPRYLIKTRGQQVTLSCSPISGHRSVSWYQQTPGQGLQFLFEYFSETQRNKGNFPGRFSGRQFSNSRSEMNVSTLELGDSALYLCASSLAGDGNIQYFGAGTRLSVL.